This TCR beta chain was recovered during a study of blood T cell repertoires in COVID-19. Study at large: Both acute and convalescent COVID-19 samples were obtained from the United States, Italy and Spain. From T cells, B-cell-depleted T cells, or PBMCs came the material, which was cDNA or gDNA.

Germline values: CDR1 SGDLS, CDR2 YYNGEE. V was cut by 0 bases and J by 2 bases, with 9 bases left in between. CDR3 length: 14 amino acids. Those who participated ranged in age from roughly 18 to 89 years and resided in approximately 26 US areas. In the authors' workflow: Reference gene primer amplification in the assay estimated nucleated cell counts. Libraries were prepared by immunoSEQ multiplex PCR; TCRdb keeps only in-frame clonotypes and omits some of them. Clone size and V and J calls were adopted from that table, with D and trimming inferred from the DNA. The table has 200,000 or so clones, about nine tenths seen once; the top ten hold over 3%.

The chain combines TRBV9 with TRBJ2-7, with D perhaps TRBD1 (6 bases). The clonotype was recovered from a woman between 40 and 50 years old with acute COVID-19. Specimen: PBMCs or T cells enriched from blood (not recorded which). CDR3 loop: CASSVEDRTYEQYF. CDR3 in DNA: TGTGCCAGCAGCGTAGAGGACAGAACCTACGAGCAGTACTTC. Full variable domain (outside the CDR3, taken from reference TRBV9 and TRBJ2-7): DSGVTQTPKHLITATGQRVTLRCSPRSGDLSVYWYQQSLDQGLQFLIQYYNGEERAKGNILERFSAQQFPDLHSELNLSSLELGDSALYFCASSVEDRTYEQYFGPGTRLTVT.